The sequence of this TCR beta chain was determined in a study of cytomegalovirus exposure and HLA in healthy donors. Looking at the study overall: Some 85 million unique TCRs, all from HLA-typed donors, were included in an early release of the data.

CDR1 is MGHDK and CDR2 is SYGVNS in the germline V gene. The CDR3 consists of 12 residues. The V gene lost 8 bases and the J gene lost 5 bases, with 10 bases spanning the gap. Study observations and caveats: Cytomegalovirus status was reportedly diagnosed by the classifier with high specificity and sensitivity. As a later analysis revealed, the rate of TCR association differed by HLA locus, with DRB1 most and HLA-C fewest.

PCR primers comprised 60 Vbeta and 13 Jbeta primers. TCRdb's copy holds only in-frame clones and misses some; the assay was immunoSEQ multiplex PCR. The data hold 130,000 or so clones, with roughly 81% observed a single time. Donors were nominally healthy when sampled, though unrecorded immune exposures were likely. With respect to this clone: Antigen specificity is unknown.

This chain connects TRBV25-1 to TRBJ2-4, with a tentative D call TRBD1 (5 bases). Sequenced: PBMCs. This TCR was recovered from a female donor in good health and CMV-seronegative. The DNA of the CDR3 is TGTGCCAGCCGCCCGACAGAAAACATTCAGTACTTC. Translating gives CASRPTENIQYF.